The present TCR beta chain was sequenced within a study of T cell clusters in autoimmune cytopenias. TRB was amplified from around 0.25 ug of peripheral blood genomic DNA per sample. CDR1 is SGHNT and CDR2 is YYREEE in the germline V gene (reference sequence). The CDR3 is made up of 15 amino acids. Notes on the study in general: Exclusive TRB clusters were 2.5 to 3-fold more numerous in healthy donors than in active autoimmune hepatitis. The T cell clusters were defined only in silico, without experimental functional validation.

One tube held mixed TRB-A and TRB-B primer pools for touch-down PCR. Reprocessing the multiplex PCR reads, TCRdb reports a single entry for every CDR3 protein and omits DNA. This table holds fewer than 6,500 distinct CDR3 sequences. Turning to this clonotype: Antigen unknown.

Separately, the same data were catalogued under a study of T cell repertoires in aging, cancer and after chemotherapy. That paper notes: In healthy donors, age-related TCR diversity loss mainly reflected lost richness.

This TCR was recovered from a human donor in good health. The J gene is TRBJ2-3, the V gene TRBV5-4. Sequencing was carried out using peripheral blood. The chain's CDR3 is CASSAASGGTDTQYF.